The clone carrying this T cell receptor (beta chain) was seen more than once but under ten times. The record originates from a study of human T cells and chemical hapten exposure. Study-level information: Alopecia areata, totalis and universalis patients, mostly female, were included.

Each CDR3 protein gets one entry after TCRdb re-called the RACE reads with MiXCR. The repertoire has 85,000 to 95,000 distinct CDR3 sequences, 9.5% to 11% of them found once; the top ten carry roughly 2%. The sample's time point: patch test 2, 6 weeks after DPC sensitization. Treatment denoted: therapeutic diphenylcyclopropenone sensitization with weekly scalp DPC. Sample donors consisted of patients with alopecia, aged 18 to 70 years, who were suitable for DPC. Germline CDR1 LGHDT, CDR2 YNNKEL (reference sequence). The V segment lost 4 bases and the J segment 6 bases; nucleotides outside the gene matches: 5. This CDR3 is built from 15 residues.

This chain connects TRBV3-1 to TRBJ2-7, with 14 positions matching TRBD2. The TCR was taken from a man aged 40-49 years with alopecia areata. Some clones in this sample may be carry-over from other donors' samples. This material consisted of whole blood, taken in connection with sensitization to the hapten diphenylcyclopropenone (DPC). CDR3 residues: CASSLGLAGEPEQYF. The DNA for the CDR3 is TGTGCCAGCAGCCTGGGACTAGCGGGAGAACCCGAGCAGTACTTC.